This T cell receptor beta chain stems from a study of shared clonotypes between healthy human individuals. J lost 2 bases, V lost 3 bases, and 1 base had no gene match. The CDR3 consists of 15 residues. Germline V lookup: CDR1 SGHNT, CDR2 YENEEA. The repertoire was sequenced with immunoSEQ multiplex PCR; TCRdb's copy has only in-frame clones and lacks some. The table records about 1.1 million clones, around 78% of them present only once. This clonotype was sampled from a man between 18 and 35 years old in good health. Some clones in this sample may be carry-over from other donors' samples. The chain joins TRBV11-3 to TRBJ2-1; 10 nucleotides match TRBD1. Sequencing was carried out using memory CD4+ T cells from PBMCs. Subset of the sample: CD45RA-negative fraction. CDR3 sequence (DNA): TGTGCCAGCAGCTTCGGGACAGGGGCCTACAATGAGCAGTTCTTC. Translated: CASSFGTGAYNEQFF.